This T cell receptor (beta chain) was obtained from a study of blood T cell repertoires in COVID-19. Generated by immunoSEQ multiplex PCR, the TCRdb table keeps only in-frame clones and is missing some. The sample lists 250,000 or so clones, roughly 85% occurring once. With 5 bases removed from V and 8 bases from J, the gap between germline ends came to 7 bases. Per the germline V gene, CDR1 is LNHDA and CDR2 is SQIVND (reference sequence). The CDR3 extends over 12 amino acids. V is TRBV19 and J is TRBJ1-6, with D tentatively TRBD1 (5 bases). The sample comprised peripheral blood. The receptor comes from a young man with active or convalescent COVID-19. In DNA, the CDR3 is TGTGCCAGTAGTGCAGGGTATTCACCCCTCCACTTT. Amino acids: CASSAGYSPLHF.